The T cell receptor beta chain under discussion was sequenced for a study of PD-1 blockade in classical Hodgkin lymphoma. Study observations and caveats: Newly diagnosed patients reportedly trailed healthy donors in baseline TCR diversity. Complete responders' baseline diversity resembled that of newly diagnosed patients.

There was relapse after autologous stem cell transplantation in every patient, and there was variation in brentuximab vedotin exposure. TCRdb's table, derived via immunoSEQ multiplex PCR, lists solely in-frame clones and lacks some. The profile shows about 110,000 clones, 80% to 90% of them singletons. Germline-derived CDR1 and CDR2 are DFQATT and SNEGSKA (reference sequence). The CDR3 has 11 amino acids. V lost 6 bases to trimming and J lost 5 bases, with 11 bases between them. Comment on this clone: Its antigen remains unknown.

The chain links TRBV20-1 to TRBJ2-7; D call uncertain. The clonotype was recovered from a human donor with classical Hodgkin lymphoma. The sample here was peripheral blood mononuclear cells (PBMCs), taken before the second cycle of nivolumab. The CDR3 sequence: CSARITHEQYF. The CDR3 nucleotides read TGCAGTGCAAGGATCACGCACGAGCAGTACTTC.